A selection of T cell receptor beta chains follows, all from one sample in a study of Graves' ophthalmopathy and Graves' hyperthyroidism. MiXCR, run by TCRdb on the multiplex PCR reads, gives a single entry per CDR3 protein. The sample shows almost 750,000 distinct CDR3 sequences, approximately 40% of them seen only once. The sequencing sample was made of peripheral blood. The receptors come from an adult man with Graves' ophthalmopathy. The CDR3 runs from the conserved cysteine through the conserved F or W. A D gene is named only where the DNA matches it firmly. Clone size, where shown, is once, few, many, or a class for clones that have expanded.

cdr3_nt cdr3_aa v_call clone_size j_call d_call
TGTGCCAGCAGCTTAGGTCTAGCGGGAGATTCGGAGACCCAGTACTTC CASSLGLAGDSETQYF TRBV7-9 few TRBJ2-5 TRBD2
TGTGCCAGCAGCGCCTCAGGACAGGGATCCTACGAGCAGTACTTC CASSASGQGSYEQYF TRBV7-3 few TRBJ2-7 TRBD1
TGTGCCAGCTCACCACGAGCAGGGAACGAGCAGTACTTC CASSPRAGNEQYF TRBV5-6 - TRBJ2-7 -
TGTGCCAGTAGTGCGCTTTACTCTGGGGCGAACTATGGCTACACCTTC CASSALYSGANYGYTF TRBV7-9 - TRBJ1-2 -
TGTGCCAGCAGGCCGACAGGGTTGGCCGGGGAGCTGTTTTTT CASRPTGLAGELFF TRBV25-1 - TRBJ2-2 TRBD1
TGTGCCAGCGCCTGGGACACCGCAACTAATGAAAAACTGTTTTTT CASAWDTATNEKLFF TRBV19 - TRBJ1-4 -
TGCGCCAGCAGCCAAGAAACGGACAGGAAGAACACTGAAGCTTTCTTT CASSQETDRKNTEAFF TRBV4-3 - TRBJ1-1 TRBD1
TGTGCCAGTAGGCTAGGAGCCAGTAGCAATCAGCCCCAGCATTTT CASRLGASSNQPQHF TRBV19 - TRBJ1-5 -
TGTGCCAGCAGCCACAGGGGCGGGTCGACTGGCTACACCTTC CASSHRGGSTGYTF TRBV12-3/TRBV12-4 - TRBJ1-2 TRBD1
TGCAGTGCCCAGACAGGGGCTGGAAACACCATATATTTT CSAQTGAGNTIYF TRBV20-1 few TRBJ1-3 TRBD1
TGTGTCAGCAGCTTCTTCGGGCGTAATGAAAAACTGTTTTTT CVSSFFGRNEKLFF TRBV7-9 many TRBJ1-4 -
TGTGCCAGCAGTTACTTGGACAGCTACGAGCAGTACTTC CASSYLDSYEQYF TRBV2 - TRBJ2-7 -
TGTGCCAGCAGTGTTGGTCAACCCTACGAGCAGTACTTC CASSVGQPYEQYF TRBV2 many TRBJ2-7 -
TGTGCCAGCAGTGATAGGGGAACTGAAAAACTGTTTTTT CASSDRGTEKLFF TRBV25-1 - TRBJ1-4 -
TGCAGTGCCCAACAGGGAACCTCTGGGGCCAACGTCCTGACTTTC CSAQQGTSGANVLTF TRBV20-1 - TRBJ2-6 -
TGTGCCAGCAGTCAAAACCCCATATATTTT CASSQNPIYF TRBV7-9 - TRBJ1-3 -
TGTGCCATCAGATGGGCCACCGAGAACACTGAAGCTTTCTTT CAIRWATENTEAFF TRBV10-3 many TRBJ1-1 -